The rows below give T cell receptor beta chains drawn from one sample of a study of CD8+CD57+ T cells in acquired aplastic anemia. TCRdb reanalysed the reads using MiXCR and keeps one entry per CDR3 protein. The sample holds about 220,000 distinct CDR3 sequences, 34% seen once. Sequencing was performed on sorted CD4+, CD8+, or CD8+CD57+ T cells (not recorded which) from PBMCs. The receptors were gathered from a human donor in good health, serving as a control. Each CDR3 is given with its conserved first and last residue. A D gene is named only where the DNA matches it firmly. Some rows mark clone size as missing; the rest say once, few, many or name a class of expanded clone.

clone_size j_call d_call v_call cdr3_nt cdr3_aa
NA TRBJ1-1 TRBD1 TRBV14 TGTGCCAGCAGCCAAGGGAGGGACAGCTTGGGAAAGAACACTGAAGCTTTCTTT CASSQGRDSLGKNTEAFF
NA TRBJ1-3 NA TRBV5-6 TGTGCCAGCAGTCTGAGGCGCAGCCGAAACACCATATATTTT CASSLRRSRNTIYF
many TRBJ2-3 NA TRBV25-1 TGTGCCAGCAGAGGACAGGGACTAACAGATACGCAGTATTTT CASRGQGLTDTQYF
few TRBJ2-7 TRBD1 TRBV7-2 TGTGCCAGCAGCTTCCCCCACCTCCGGGACAGGTACTACGAGCAGTACTTC CASSFPHLRDRYYEQYF
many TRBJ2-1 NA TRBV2 TGTGCCAGCAGTGATTTACGGGGGTGGGATGAGCAGTTCTTC CASSDLRGWDEQFF
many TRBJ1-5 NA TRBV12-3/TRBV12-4 TGTGCCAGCAGTAACGACGGTAGCAATCAGCCCCAGCATTTT CASSNDGSNQPQHF
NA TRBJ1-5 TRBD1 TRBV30 TGTGCCTGGAGTGACAGGGGTTTCGGTCAGCCCCAGCATTTT CAWSDRGFGQPQHF
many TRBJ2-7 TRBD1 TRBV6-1 TGTGCCAGCACCGACAGGGTAGACGAGCAGTACTTC CASTDRVDEQYF
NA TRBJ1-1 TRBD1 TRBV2 TGTGCCAGCAGGAACAGGGGTCATAACACTGAAGCTTTCTTT CASRNRGHNTEAFF
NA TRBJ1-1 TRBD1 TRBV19 TGTGCCAGCAGCCCGGGACAGGAGGATGAAGCTTTCTTT CASSPGQEDEAFF
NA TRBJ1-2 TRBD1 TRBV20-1 TGCAGTGCGAGAGGGATCTCGGGTTACAGGGGGCGAGGAACATATGGCTACACCTTC CSARGISGYRGRGTYGYTF
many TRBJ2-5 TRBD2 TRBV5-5 TGTGCCAGCAGCGGGACGGCGGGGGGACAAGAGACCCAGTACTTC CASSGTAGGQETQYF
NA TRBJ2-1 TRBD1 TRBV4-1 TGCGCCAGCAGCCACCCAGGGGGCCATGAGCAGTTCTTC CASSHPGGHEQFF
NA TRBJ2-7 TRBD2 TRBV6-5 TGTGCCAGCAGTTACTCGCGTTTCCTAGCGGAAAGAGACGAGCAGTACTTC CASSYSRFLAERDEQYF
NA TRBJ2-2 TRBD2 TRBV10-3 TGTGCCATCAGTTCCATAGCGGGGCGTTCCACCGGGGAGCTGTTTTTT CAISSIAGRSTGELFF
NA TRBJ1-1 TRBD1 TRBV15 TGTGCCACCAGCAGAGAGGACAGGTTGGACACTGAAGCTTTCTTT CATSREDRLDTEAFF
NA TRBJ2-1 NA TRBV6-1 TGTGCCAGCGAACGAGGGGGGAGGTTTCGATACAATGAGCAGTTCTTC CASERGGRFRYNEQFF
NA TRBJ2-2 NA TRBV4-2 TGTGCCAGCAGCCGCGGTCTGGCCACGAACACCGGGGAGCTGTTTTTT CASSRGLATNTGELFF
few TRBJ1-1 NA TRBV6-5 TGTGCCAGCAGACTGAAGGGGTCGGCTGAGTTAGCTTTCTTT CASRLKGSAELAFF
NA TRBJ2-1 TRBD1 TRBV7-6 TGTGCCAGCAGTCTTGGTCCGGGACAGCAAAAAAGCTCCTACAATGAGCAGTTCTTC CASSLGPGQQKSSYNEQFF
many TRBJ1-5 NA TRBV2 TGTGCCAGCAGTGACGGGACAAATATCAATCAGCCCCAGCATTTT CASSDGTNINQPQHF
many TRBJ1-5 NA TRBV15 TGTGCCACCAGCAGAGATCGTCAGGCCGGTACGCAGCCCCAGCATTTT CATSRDRQAGTQPQHF
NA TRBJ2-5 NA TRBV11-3 TGTGCCAGCAGCTTAACCGGGGCCCAAGAGACCCAGTACTTC CASSLTGAQETQYF
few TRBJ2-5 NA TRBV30 TGTGCCTGGAGTGTATCGGAGACCCAGTACTTC CAWSVSETQYF
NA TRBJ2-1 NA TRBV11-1 TGTGCCAGCAGCCCCCTGGCCCCCGGGCGTGAGCAGTTCTTC CASSPLAPGREQFF
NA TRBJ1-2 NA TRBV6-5 TGTGCCAGCAGTTCCCTGGACAGTTCCCCTGGCTACACCTTC CASSSLDSSPGYTF
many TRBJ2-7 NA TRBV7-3 TGTGCCAGCAGCTTAAATTTCGGCAGAACCTACGAGCAGTACTTC CASSLNFGRTYEQYF
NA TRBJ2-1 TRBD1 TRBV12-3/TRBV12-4 TGTGCCAGCAGTTTAGGGGGGACAGTCTACAATGAGCAGTTCTTC CASSLGGTVYNEQFF
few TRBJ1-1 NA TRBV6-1 TGTGCCAGCAGTGCGGCAGGGCTTGAAGCTTTCTTT CASSAAGLEAFF
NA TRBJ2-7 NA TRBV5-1 TGCGTCAGCAGCCGGGTCCCGAGGATCCCATCCTACGAGCAGTACTTC CVSSRVPRIPSYEQYF
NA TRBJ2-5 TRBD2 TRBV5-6 TGTGCCAGCAGTCATGCTAGCGGGGCGCAAGAGACCCAGTACTTC CASSHASGAQETQYF
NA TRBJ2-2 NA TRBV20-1 TGCAGTGCTAGCGCTAGCAGGACACCGACCGGGGAGCTGTTTTTT CSASASRTPTGELFF
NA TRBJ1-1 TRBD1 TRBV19 TGTGCCAGTAAACGGCAGGGGGACGCTGAAGCTTTCTTT CASKRQGDAEAFF
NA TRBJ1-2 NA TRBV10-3 TGTGCCATCAGTGAGTCGAGGGATGGCTACGCCTTC CAISESRDGYAF
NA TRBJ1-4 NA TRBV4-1 TGCGCCAGCAGCCGTGGAGAGAATAGCCTAACTAATGAAAAACTGTTTTTT CASSRGENSLTNEKLFF
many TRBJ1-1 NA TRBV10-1 TGCGCCAGCAGTGAGTCTAGGTACGGAATATGGACTGAAGCTTTCTTT CASSESRYGIWTEAFF
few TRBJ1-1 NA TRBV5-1 TGCGCCAGCAGCTTCATAGAAGGGGTTGAAGCTTTCTTT CASSFIEGVEAFF
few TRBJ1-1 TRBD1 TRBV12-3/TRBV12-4 TGTGCCAGCAGTGCAGGACAGGTAAACACTGAAGCTTTCTTT CASSAGQVNTEAFF
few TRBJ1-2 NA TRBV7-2 TGTGCCAGCAGCTTAGCGCAAGAATATGGCTACACCTTC CASSLAQEYGYTF
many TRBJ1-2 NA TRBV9 TGTGCCAGCAGCGCCACAACGATGGTGGATGGCTACACCTTC CASSATTMVDGYTF
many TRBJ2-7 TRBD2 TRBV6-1 TGTGCCAGCAGAAGGACTAGCGGATACGAGCAGTACTTC CASRRTSGYEQYF
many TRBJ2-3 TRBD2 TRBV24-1 TGTGCCACCAGTGAACCGGGACTAGCGGGCGTGGATACGCAGTATTTT CATSEPGLAGVDTQYF
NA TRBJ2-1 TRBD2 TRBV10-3 TGTGCCATCAGTGTAGAGACTAGCGGAACCTACAATGAGCAGTTCTTC CAISVETSGTYNEQFF
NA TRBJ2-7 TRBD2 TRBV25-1 TGTGCCACCAGTGCCGGAGGGACTAGCGCAACCTACGAGCAGTACTTC CATSAGGTSATYEQYF
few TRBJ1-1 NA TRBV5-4 TGTGCCAGCAGCTTGCTCGGGGGAAACATGAACACTGAAGCTTTCTTT CASSLLGGNMNTEAFF
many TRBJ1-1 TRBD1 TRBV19 TGTGCCAGTATAGGGGGCGGGCCAGCGGCTTTCTTT CASIGGGPAAFF
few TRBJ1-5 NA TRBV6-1 TGTGCCAGCAGTGAAGTAAAACGACAGCCCCAGCATTTT CASSEVKRQPQHF
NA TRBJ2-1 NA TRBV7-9 TGTGCCAGCAGCTTATCGCAGAACAATGAGCAGTTCTTC CASSLSQNNEQFF
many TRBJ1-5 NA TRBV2 TGTGCCAGCAGTGACCTCAGGGGTAGCAATCAGCCCCAGCATTTT CASSDLRGSNQPQHF
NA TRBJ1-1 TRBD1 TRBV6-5 TGTGCCAGCTCCCGTCGGGACAGGGGAACTGAAGCTTTCTTT CASSRRDRGTEAFF
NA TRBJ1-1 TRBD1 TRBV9 TGTGCCAGCAGCGCCCACTACGGGACAGGGGGCACTGAAGCTTTCTTT CASSAHYGTGGTEAFF
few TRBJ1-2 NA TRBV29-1 TGCAGCGTTGCCCAGGCCTATGGCTACACCTTC CSVAQAYGYTF
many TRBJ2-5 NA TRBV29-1 TGCAGCGTTGGAATCAATCGGGGGACCCAGTACTTC CSVGINRGTQYF
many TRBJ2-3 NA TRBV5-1 TGCGCCAGCAGCTTAAGGGGAGACACAGATACGCAGTATTTT CASSLRGDTDTQYF
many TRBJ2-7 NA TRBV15 TGTGCCACCAGCAGAGATCTAACCAACCTCTACGAGCAGTACTTC CATSRDLTNLYEQYF
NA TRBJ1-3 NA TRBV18 TGTGCCAGCTCACCACCGTACGGGACCTCTGGAAACACCATATATTTT CASSPPYGTSGNTIYF
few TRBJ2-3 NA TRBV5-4 TGTGCCAGCAGCTCCGGTTATGGGGGGTACACAGATACGCGGTATTTT CASSSGYGGYTDTRYF
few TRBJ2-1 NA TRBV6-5 TGTGCCAGCAATTCCCAGAGCTCCTACAATGAGCAGTTCTTC CASNSQSSYNEQFF
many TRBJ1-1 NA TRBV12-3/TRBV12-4 TGTGCCAGCAGTTTTGTAGGAGGCACTGAAGCTTTCTTT CASSFVGGTEAFF
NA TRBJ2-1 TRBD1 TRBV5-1 TGCGCCAGCAGCTGGGGGGACAGGGAGGCCAATGAGCAGCTCTTC CASSWGDREANEQLF